This T cell receptor beta chain was retrieved from a study of technical replicates of blood from a handful of donors. Clones were read by immunoSEQ multiplex PCR, and TCRdb kept only the in-frame ones, dropping some. The top ten hold 4.7% of the sample, which has tens of thousands of clones, 90% seen once. The sequenced sample consisted of PBMCs. The TCR sequence derives from a human donor in good health. Some clones in this sample may be carry-over from other donors' samples.

CDR3 DNA: TGCGCCAGCAGCTTTCCAGGGGATGCCGGGGAGCTGTTTTTT. It is translated as CASSFPGDAGELFF. This rearrangement joins TRBV5-1 to TRBJ2-2; D perhaps matches TRBD1 (6 bases). CDR1 is SGHRS and CDR2 is YFSETQ in the germline V gene. Trimming stripped 2 bases from V and 6 bases from J, with 11 bases between. The CDR3 loop spans 14 amino acids. Based on the CDR3 plus reference TRBV5-1 and TRBJ2-2, the full variable domain is KAGVTQTPRYLIKTRGQQVTLSCSPISGHRSVSWYQQTPGQGLQFLFEYFSETQRNKGNFPGRFSGRQFSNSRSEMNVSTLELGDSALYLCASSFPGDAGELFFGEGSRLTVL.